This T cell receptor beta chain comes out of a study of blood T cell repertoires in COVID-19. Whole-study context: Material from acute and convalescent COVID-19 was sourced from the United States, Italy and Spain. Nucleic acid was either cDNA or gDNA, and it came from T cells, B-cell-depleted T cells, or PBMCs.

The data were produced by immunoSEQ multiplex PCR, yet TCRdb's version contains in-frame clones alone and is incomplete. Among fewer than 200,000 clones listed, roughly 86% were seen once. Germline V gene lookup returns CDR1 SGHVS and CDR2 FQNEAQ. The CDR3 sequence is 15 residues long. J gave up 5 bases and V 5 bases, and 11 bases lay outside the gene matches. The receptor's source is a woman aged 55 to 70 who had recovered from COVID-19. V and J are TRBV7-8 and TRBJ2-7, with 8 bases fitting TRBD1. The sequencing sample was made of peripheral blood. The CDR3 DNA sequence: TGTGCCAGCAGCACCTCGACAGGGGAGGAAAACGAGCAGTACTTC. This translates into CASSTSTGEENEQYF.